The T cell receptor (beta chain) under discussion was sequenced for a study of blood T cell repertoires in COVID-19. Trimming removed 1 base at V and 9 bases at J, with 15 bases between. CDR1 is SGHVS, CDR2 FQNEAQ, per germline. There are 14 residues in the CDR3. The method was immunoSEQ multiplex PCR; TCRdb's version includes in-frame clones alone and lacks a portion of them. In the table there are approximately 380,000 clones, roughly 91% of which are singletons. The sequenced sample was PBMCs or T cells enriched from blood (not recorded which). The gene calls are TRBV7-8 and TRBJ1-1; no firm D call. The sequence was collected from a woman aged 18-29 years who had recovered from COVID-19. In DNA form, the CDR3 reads TGTGCCAGCAGCTTAGACCCCACGAGGTACCAAGCTTTCTTT. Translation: CASSLDPTRYQAFF.